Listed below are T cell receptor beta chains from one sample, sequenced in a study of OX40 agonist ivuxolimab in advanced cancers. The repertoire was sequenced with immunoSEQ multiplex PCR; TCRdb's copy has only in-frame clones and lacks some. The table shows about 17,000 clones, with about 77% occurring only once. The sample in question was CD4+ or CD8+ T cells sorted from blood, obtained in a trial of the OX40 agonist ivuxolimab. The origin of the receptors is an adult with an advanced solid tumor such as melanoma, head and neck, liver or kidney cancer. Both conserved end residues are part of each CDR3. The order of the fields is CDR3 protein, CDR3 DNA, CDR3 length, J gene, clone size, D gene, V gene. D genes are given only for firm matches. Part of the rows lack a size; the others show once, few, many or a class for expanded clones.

CASSDGTATNTGELFF | TGCGCCAGCAGTGACGGGACAGCAACGAACACCGGGGAGCTGTTTTTT | 16 | TRBJ2-2 | NA | TRBD1 | TRBV5-1
CASSLLSSGELFF | TGTGCCAGCAGCTTATTGAGCTCCGGGGAGCTGTTTTTT | 13 | TRBJ2-2 | NA | NA | TRBV7-8
CASSSPYRDGGAGELFF | TGTGCCAGCAGCTCCCCCTACCGGGACGGGGGTGCCGGGGAGCTGTTTTTT | 17 | TRBJ2-2 | once | NA | TRBV5-8
CASSPGALPNYGYTF | TGTGCCAGCTCACCGGGGGCCCTGCCTAACTATGGCTACACCTTC | 15 | TRBJ1-2 | NA | NA | TRBV18
CASSVIQGPVYEQYF | TGTGCCAGCAGCGTCATACAGGGTCCCGTCTACGAGCAGTACTTC | 15 | TRBJ2-7 | NA | NA | TRBV7-2
CASSPEWDRAADTQYF | TGTGCCAGCAGCCCTGAATGGGACAGGGCCGCAGATACGCAGTATTTT | 16 | TRBJ2-3 | NA | TRBD1 | TRBV7-9
CASHEGNEQFF | TGTGCCAGCCACGAGGGAAATGAGCAGTTCTTC | 11 | TRBJ2-1 | once | NA | TRBV27
CASRRGWGEQYF | TGTGCCAGCAGACGGGGCTGGGGCGAGCAGTACTTC | 12 | TRBJ2-7 | NA | NA | TRBV25-1
CASSPGPNTGELFF | TGTGCCAGCTCACCAGGCCCGAACACCGGGGAGCTGTTTTTT | 14 | TRBJ2-2 | NA | NA | TRBV18
CASSLLEGGEQYF | TGTGCCAGCAGCTTGCTTGAGGGTGGCGAGCAGTACTTC | 13 | TRBJ2-7 | NA | NA | TRBV11-2
CASTSVAGEGGTGELFF | TGTGCCAGCACCTCTGTAGCGGGAGAGGGGGGCACCGGGGAGCTGTTTTTT | 17 | TRBJ2-2 | NA | TRBD2 | TRBV7-3
CASSQGLTLSYGYTF | TGCGCCAGCAGCCAAGGACTAACTCTCTCCTATGGCTACACCTTC | 15 | TRBJ1-2 | NA | NA | TRBV4-1
CASRILAGERTGELFF | TGCGCCAGCAGGATATTAGCGGGAGAGAGGACCGGGGAGCTGTTTTTT | 16 | TRBJ2-2 | once | TRBD2 | TRBV5-1
CASSPGPYNEQFF | TGTGCCAGCAGCCCAGGACCTTACAATGAGCAGTTCTTC | 13 | TRBJ2-1 | NA | NA | TRBV27
CASSLETAGAETQYF | TGTGCCAGCAGCCTAGAAACCGCGGGGGCCGAGACCCAGTACTTC | 15 | TRBJ2-5 | medium-sized | NA | TRBV11-1
CASSVTGTAQYEQYF | TGTGCCAGCAGCGTAACCGGGACAGCCCAATACGAGCAGTACTTC | 15 | TRBJ2-7 | few | TRBD1 | TRBV9
CASSLGTGGPYEQYF | TGTGCCAGCAGCTTAGGGACGGGCGGGCCCTACGAGCAGTACTTC | 15 | TRBJ2-7 | NA | NA | TRBV11-2
CASSIARGTEAFF | TGTGCCAGTAGTATAGCCAGGGGCACTGAAGCTTTCTTT | 13 | TRBJ1-1 | NA | NA | TRBV19
CEGGSLGYTF | TGCGAGGGAGGGTCTCTTGGCTACACCTTC | 10 | TRBJ1-2 | NA | NA | TRBV20-1
CASSLAWAGGDEQYF | TGTGCCAGCAGCTTAGCGTGGGCAGGGGGCGACGAGCAGTACTTC | 15 | TRBJ2-7 | NA | TRBD1 | TRBV7-8
CASSVGGRAHEQYF | TGTGCCAGCAGCGTAGGCGGGAGGGCCCACGAGCAGTACTTC | 14 | TRBJ2-7 | once | TRBD2 | TRBV9
CASSVGASGYNEQFF | TGTGCCAGCAGCGTAGGGGCTAGCGGTTACAATGAGCAGTTCTTC | 15 | TRBJ2-1 | NA | TRBD2 | TRBV9
CASSQLGTGYGYTF | TGCGCCAGCAGCCAGCTTGGGACCGGCTATGGCTACACCTTC | 14 | TRBJ1-2 | medium-sized | NA | TRBV4-1
CASSLWLDPRSYEQYF | TGTGCCAGCAGTTTATGGTTAGACCCCCGGTCCTACGAGCAGTACTTC | 16 | TRBJ2-7 | few | NA | TRBV28
CASSLLGTYEQYF | TGTGCCAGCAGTTTATTGGGTACCTACGAGCAGTACTTC | 13 | TRBJ2-7 | NA | NA | TRBV27
CASSPPLDRGAFF | TGTGCCAGCTCACCACCCTTAGACAGGGGAGCTTTCTTT | 13 | TRBJ1-1 | NA | TRBD1 | TRBV18
CASSLGQGYTDTQYF | TGTGCCAGCAGCCTAGGACAGGGTTACACAGATACGCAGTATTTT | 15 | TRBJ2-3 | NA | TRBD1 | TRBV7-3
CASRDVSSGANVLTF | TGTGCCAGCAGAGACGTATCCTCTGGGGCCAACGTCCTGACTTTC | 15 | TRBJ2-6 | NA | NA | TRBV7-8
CASSHGLTGTGEQYF | TGCGCCAGCAGCCACGGTCTCACAGGGACGGGCGAGCAGTACTTC | 15 | TRBJ2-7 | NA | NA | TRBV4-1
CAWSMGNTEAFF | TGTGCCTGGAGTATGGGGAACACTGAAGCTTTCTTT | 12 | TRBJ1-1 | NA | NA | TRBV30
CASSSRDRDQETQYF | TGTGCCAGCAGCTCCCGGGACAGGGACCAAGAGACCCAGTACTTC | 15 | TRBJ2-5 | NA | TRBD1 | TRBV7-9
CASSNQGAAGQGAQHF | TGTGCCAGCAGTAATCAGGGGGCGGCGGGTCAGGGAGCCCAGCATTTT | 16 | TRBJ1-5 | NA | TRBD1 | TRBV28
CASSPPRGTGSDTQYF | TGTGCCAGCAGCCCCCCCAGGGGGACAGGGTCCGATACGCAGTATTTT | 16 | TRBJ2-3 | NA | TRBD1 | TRBV7-3
CAISISLMAGNTGELFF | TGTGCCATCAGTATCTCCCTTATGGCAGGAAACACCGGGGAGCTGTTTTTT | 17 | TRBJ2-2 | NA | NA | TRBV10-3
CASSMWARGNTEAFF | TGTGCCAGTAGTATGTGGGCCAGAGGGAACACTGAAGCTTTCTTT | 15 | TRBJ1-1 | NA | NA | TRBV19
CATEGRGDTGELFF | TGTGCCACCGAGGGGAGGGGGGACACCGGGGAGCTGTTTTTT | 14 | TRBJ2-2 | NA | NA | TRBV6-5
CSVGGVTYNEQFF | TGCAGCGTTGGTGGAGTCACCTACAATGAGCAGTTCTTC | 13 | TRBJ2-1 | NA | NA | TRBV29-1
CASSYLAGGPDEQYF | TGTGCCAGCAGCTACCTAGCGGGAGGGCCAGACGAGCAGTACTTC | 15 | TRBJ2-7 | NA | TRBD2 | TRBV7-8
CASSSGTSGRVPNEQFF | TGTGCCAGCAGCTCAGGGACTAGCGGGAGGGTTCCGAATGAGCAGTTCTTC | 17 | TRBJ2-1 | NA | TRBD2 | TRBV13
CASSQRSFGQYEQYF | TGCGCCAGCAGCCAACGCTCCTTTGGACAATACGAGCAGTACTTC | 15 | TRBJ2-7 | NA | NA | TRBV4-1
CASSLESARLLGPYGYTF | TGTGCCAGCAGCTTAGAAAGTGCTCGACTACTAGGACCGTATGGCTACACCTTC | 18 | TRBJ1-2 | NA | NA | TRBV7-6
CATSAHRGDGANVLTF | TGTGCCACCAGCGCTCACCGGGGAGACGGGGCCAACGTCCTGACTTTC | 16 | TRBJ2-6 | few | NA | TRBV15
CASSIKTGTNEKLFF | TGTGCCAGCAGCATCAAGACAGGGACTAATGAAAAACTGTTTTTT | 15 | TRBJ1-4 | NA | TRBD1 | TRBV16
CASSEWAGEAFF | TGTGCCAGCAGTGAATGGGCGGGGGAAGCTTTCTTT | 12 | TRBJ1-1 | few | NA | TRBV25-1
CASSFSTGGGGYTF | TGTGCCAGCAGCTTTTCTACAGGGGGAGGCGGCTACACCTTC | 14 | TRBJ1-2 | NA | TRBD1 | TRBV7-9
CASSLDRDGYGYTF | TGTGCCAGCAGCTTGGACAGGGACGGCTATGGCTACACCTTC | 14 | TRBJ1-2 | NA | TRBD1 | TRBV11-2
CATSPLGGRSEQYF | TGTGCCACCAGCCCTCTCGGGGGGCGCTCCGAGCAGTACTTC | 14 | TRBJ2-7 | medium-sized | NA | TRBV15
CASSEAFIPFF | TGTGCCAGCAGTGAAGCTTTTATACCGTTCTTC | 11 | TRBJ2-1 | few | NA | TRBV6-1